Shown below are 26 T cell receptor beta chains from a single sample sequenced in a study of shared clonotypes between healthy human individuals (TCRdb year 2020). The library was built by means of the immunoSEQ multiplex PCR assay. The table comes from immuneACCESS by way of TCRdb, which keeps in-frame sequences with V and J called. Part of the clones is missing from these tables; in studies checked, under half for an unresolved V gene and the rest for unknown reasons. The sample records fewer than 1.6 million clones, approximately 98.5% of which are singletons. Jointly, the top ten make up approximately 0.4% of the sample. Sequencing was carried out using naive CD4+ T cells sorted from blood. This specimen's cell subset or site label, interpreted: CD45RA+ positively selected. All receptors derive from a man younger than 40 in good health.

The J gene is TRBJ1-4, the V gene TRBV5-1; possible D gene TRBD1, 5 bases. Trimming took 0 bases from V and 4 from J, leaving 10 bases between them. CDR1 is SGHRS and CDR2 is YFSETQ in the germline V gene. This CDR3 has 15 amino acids. CDR3 loop: CASSLGRVDNEKLFF. In nucleotides, the CDR3 is TGCGCCAGCAGCTTGGGCAGGGTGGATAATGAAAAACTGTTTTTT.

Note on this clone: The sample holds other DNA sequences that translate to the same CDR3. The V gene is TRBV9, the J gene TRBJ2-3; 10 nucleotides align to TRBD2. J gave up 0 bases and V 0 bases, and 4 bases lay outside the gene matches. This CDR3 has 17 amino acids. Per germline, CDR1 SGDLS and CDR2 YYNGEE. The chain's CDR3 is CASSVGRTSGSTDTQYF. In DNA form, the CDR3 reads TGTGCCAGCAGCGTAGGAAGGACTAGCGGTAGCACAGATACGCAGTATTTT.

A single count supports this clone. The V gene is TRBV10-1, the J gene TRBJ1-2; 8 nucleotides line up with TRBD1. J lost 4 bases, V lost 6 bases, and 4 bases had no gene match. CDR3 length equals 13 residues. Germline V gene lookup returns CDR1 WNHNN and CDR2 SYGVQD (reference sequence). In DNA, the CDR3 is TGCGCCAGCAGAGCCGACAGGGGCTATGGCTACACCTTC. Its translation is CASRADRGYGYTF.

The gene calls are TRBV5-4 and TRBJ1-4; D unresolved. Trimming cost V 5 bases and J 4 bases, with 6 bases left between them. Germline V gene lookup returns CDR1 SGHNT and CDR2 YYREEE (reference sequence). CDR3 length: 12 amino acids. CDR3 amino acids: CASSMRNEKLFF. The CDR3 bases are TGTGCCAGCAGTATGCGTAATGAAAAACTGTTTTTT.

The rearrangement uses TRBV18 and TRBJ1-4; unclear D gene. This CDR3 has 16 residues. Germline values: CDR1 KGHSH, CDR2 LQKENI. Trimming cost V 2 bases and J 5 bases, with 15 bases left between them. The CDR3 spells CASSPTGRTRNEKLFF. CDR3 DNA: TGTGCCAGCTCACCAACGGGCAGGACTCGGAATGAAAAACTGTTTTTT.

The CDR3: CASLAGKETQYF. The CDR3 DNA reads as TGTGCCAGCTTAGCGGGAAAAGAGACCCAGTACTTC. The J gene is TRBJ2-5, the V gene TRBV6-1; 8 nucleotides match TRBD2. V shed 8 bases, J shed 3 bases, and the junction held 2 bases outside the gene matches. This CDR3 spans 12 amino acids. CDR1 is MNHNS and CDR2 is SASEGT in the germline V gene.

This clone was picked up one time. The rearrangement uses TRBV15 and TRBJ2-3; maybe TRBD2 (5 bases). There are 16 residues in the CDR3. CDR1 is LNHNV, CDR2 YYDKDF, per germline (reference sequence). Trimming took off 4 bases at V and 1 base at J, with 15 bases between the two ends. The CDR3 DNA follows: TGTGCCACCAGCACCCTTTTAGCGCAAGGCACAGATACGCAGTATTTT. Its translation: CATSTLLAQGTDTQYF.

This clone occurred once. J is TRBJ2-3 and V is TRBV5-1; possible D gene TRBD2, 7 bases. V was shortened by 4 bases and J by 4 bases, with 19 bases between the two germline ends. The germline CDR1 and CDR2 sequences are SGHRS and YFSETQ. This CDR3 has 16 amino acids. Here the CDR3 DNA reads TGCGCCAGCAGCAGTGAGGGGGGCGGGAGTGCAGATACGCAGTATTTT. Residues: CASSSEGGGSADTQYF.

Here the CDR3 DNA reads TGTGCCAGCAGCCTAGGGACTAGCGGGAGGGCCGACACCGGGGAGCTGTTTTTT. This codes for CASSLGTSGRADTGELFF. V usage is TRBV11-2 and J usage is TRBJ2-2, with 16 nucleotides matching TRBD2. The length of the CDR3 is 18 residues. Germline V gene data show CDR1 as SGHAT and CDR2 as FQNNGV. After removal of 5 bases from V and 3 bases from J, the junction contained 6 bases not matched to a gene.

The rearrangement joins TRBV2 to TRBJ1-1; D may be TRBD1 (5 bases). Germline CDR1 reads SNHLY; CDR2 reads FYNNEI. The CDR3 covers 13 residues. Trimming shortened V by 7 bases and J by 3 bases, and 12 bases separated the two germline ends. CDR3 nucleotide sequence: TGTGCCAGCACCTCAGGGACTGACACTGAAGCTTTCTTT. Its translation: CASTSGTDTEAFF.

The rearrangement links TRBV2 to TRBJ2-5; TRBD1 is a possible D gene (6 bases). Germline loops: CDR1 SNHLY, CDR2 FYNNEI. The germline V and J ends were trimmed by 4 bases and 5 bases, with 17 bases remaining between them. This CDR3 spans 15 amino acids. The CDR3 coding sequence is TGTGCCAGCAGTGGTTACAGGGAGATTGGGGAGACCCAGTACTTC. Its translation: CASSGYREIGETQYF.

The V gene is TRBV5-6, the J gene TRBJ1-1, with 9 bases fitting TRBD1. Germline V lookup: CDR1 SGHDT, CDR2 YYEEEE. The ends lost 4 bases at V and 3 bases at J; junction bases unmatched: 7. There are 15 residues in the CDR3. The CDR3 nucleotides read TGTGCCAGCAGCGGGACAGGGCTGGGGGACACTGAAGCTTTCTTT. As protein: CASSGTGLGDTEAFF.

The chain has TRBV29-1 and TRBJ2-1; 8 bases are a match to TRBD1. Losses at the gene ends were 4 bases for V and 9 bases for J; bases not matched to a gene: 5. From germline, CDR1 is SQVTM and CDR2 ANQGSEA. CDR3 length equals 12 residues. This CDR3 reads CSVGTGLGEQFF. Here the CDR3 DNA reads TGCAGCGTTGGGACAGGGTTGGGTGAGCAGTTCTTC.

A remark on this clone: Distinct nucleotide sequences in the sample also encode this CDR3. The rearrangement joins TRBV5-4 to TRBJ2-5; 7 bases are a match to TRBD1. The CDR3 runs to 13 residues. Germline lookup yields CDR1 SGHNT and CDR2 YYREEE (reference sequence). V lost 4 bases to trimming and J lost 3 bases; unmatched junction nucleotides: 3. The chain's CDR3 is CASSRGTEETQYF. DNA for the CDR3: TGTGCCAGCAGCCGAGGGACAGAAGAGACCCAGTACTTC.

The genes are TRBV19 and TRBJ1-5; 9 positions agree with TRBD1. This CDR3 is 17 amino acids long. V shed 5 bases, J shed 3 bases, and the junction held 11 bases outside the gene matches. In germline, CDR1 is LNHDA, CDR2 SQIVND (reference sequence). CDR3 sequence reads: CASSPHRGQRYNQPQHF. In nucleotides, the CDR3 is TGTGCCAGTAGTCCACACAGGGGGCAGCGGTACAATCAGCCCCAGCATTTT.

The CDR3 protein is CAIKDEQFF. CDR3 DNA: TGTGCCATCAAAGATGAGCAGTTCTTC. V usage is TRBV10-3 and J usage is TRBJ2-1; D remains ambiguous. This CDR3 spans 9 amino acids. The V gene lost 7 bases and the J gene lost 8 bases, with 3 bases spanning the gap. CDR1 and CDR2 from the germline V gene are ENHRY and SYGVKD.

The V call is TRBV7-9, the J call TRBJ2-2; D ambiguous. This CDR3 has 14 residues. Germline-derived CDR1 and CDR2 are SEHNR and FQNEAQ (reference sequence). With 3 bases removed from V and 3 bases from J, the gap between germline ends came to 8 bases. The CDR3 coding sequence is TGTGCCAGCAGCTTTGGCCGGGACACCGGGGAGCTGTTTTTT. Translation: CASSFGRDTGELFF. The whole variable domain, remainder taken from reference TRBV7-9 and TRBJ2-2, is DTGVSQNPRHKITKRGQNVTFRCDPISEHNRLYWYRQTLGQGPEFLTYFQNEAQLEKSRLLSDRFSAERPKGSFSTLEIQRTEQGDSAMYLCASSFGRDTGELFFGEGSRLTVL.

The chain is built from TRBV23-1 and TRBJ2-3; D may be TRBD2 (6 bases). TRBV23-1 is identified as an open reading frame with a role that is uncertain. The CDR3 is made up of 15 amino acids. Trimming removed 2 bases from V and 3 bases from J, with 12 bases in between. The CDR3 here is CASSQEPSETDTQYF. CDR3 nucleotide sequence: TGCGCCAGCAGTCAAGAACCTAGCGAAACAGATACGCAGTATTTT.

The chain links TRBV14 to TRBJ2-1; possible D gene TRBD1, 5 bases. The CDR3 loop spans 15 amino acids. CDR1 and CDR2 (germline): SGHDN, FVKESK. Trimming took 2 bases from V and 3 from J, leaving 11 bases between them. The CDR3 sequence is CASSQRGGSYNEQFF. The CDR3 nucleotides are TGTGCCAGCAGCCAAAGGGGTGGCAGCTACAATGAGCAGTTCTTC.

J is TRBJ1-3 and V is TRBV28, with unresolved D. The germline V gene has CDR1 MDHEN and CDR2 SYDVKM. This CDR3 has 15 amino acids. Trimming took off 3 bases at V and 0 bases at J, with 9 bases between the two ends. The CDR3, as DNA: TGTGCCAGCAGTTTGTGGACGGGCTCTGGAAACACCATATATTTT. Amino acid sequence: CASSLWTGSGNTIYF.

Comment on this clone: Other DNA sequences in this specimen translate into the identical CDR3. V usage is TRBV29-1 and J usage is TRBJ1-1; possible D gene TRBD1, 5 bases. In germline, CDR1 is SQVTM, CDR2 ANQGSEA. V was trimmed by 6 bases and J by 5 bases, leaving 13 bases between them. CDR3 size: 12 residues. The CDR3 DNA sequence: TGCAGCGTGGGGGGGAGGTCGACTGAAGCTTTCTTT. Translation: CSVGGRSTEAFF. Together with reference TRBV29-1 and TRBJ1-1, the CDR3 gives the full variable domain: SAVISQKPSRDICQRGTSLTIQCQVDSQVTMMFWYRQQPGQSLTLIATANQGSEATYESGFVIDKFPISRPNLTFSTLTVSNMSPEDSSIYLCSVGGRSTEAFFGQGTRLTVV.

V usage is TRBV6-1 and J usage is TRBJ2-7; no clear D. The CDR3 extends over 13 amino acids. Trimming took 8 bases from V and 6 from J, leaving 17 bases between them. In germline, CDR1 is MNHNS, CDR2 SASEGT. The CDR3 reads CASVAILSGEQYF. In nucleotides, the CDR3 is TGTGCCAGCGTAGCAATTCTGTCTGGCGAGCAGTACTTC.

The gene calls are TRBV5-4 and TRBJ2-1, with 8 bases matching TRBD2. The CDR3 is 16 amino acids. The junction had 9 bases not matched to a gene; V was cut back by 0 bases and J by 7 bases. Germline V gives CDR1 SGHNT, CDR2 YYREEE (reference sequence). The CDR3: CASSLDSRGGRNEQFF. The CDR3, as DNA: TGTGCCAGCAGCTTGGACTCTCGCGGGGGGCGAAATGAGCAGTTCTTC.

V gene TRBV18 combines with J gene TRBJ1-3, with D perhaps TRBD1 (6 bases). V lost 3 bases and J 1 base, leaving 10 bases between the germline ends. Germline CDR1 reads KGHSH; CDR2 reads LQKENI. The CDR3 runs to 15 residues. Here the CDR3 reads CASSPWQGSGNTIYF. The DNA for the CDR3 is TGTGCCAGCTCACCGTGGCAGGGGTCTGGAAACACCATATATTTT.

V and J are TRBV18 and TRBJ2-1, with 11 nucleotides matching TRBD2. CDR1 and CDR2 from the germline V gene are KGHSH and LQKENI. The CDR3 consists of 16 residues. J lost 6 bases, V lost 4 bases, and 8 bases had no gene match. CDR3 bases: TGTGCCAGCTCACAGTCCCCTAGCGGGAGGTCCAATGAGCAGTTCTTC. Encoded protein: CASSQSPSGRSNEQFF.

About this clone itself: This specimen includes other DNA sequences encoding the same CDR3. The chain uses TRBV28 and TRBJ2-7; TRBD1 matches 7 bases. The germline V gene has CDR1 MDHEN and CDR2 SYDVKM. V was clipped by 2 bases and J by 4 bases; unmatched bases: 5. This CDR3 comprises 14 residues. The CDR3 DNA reads as TGTGCCAGCAGTTTAGACAGGGTCGTTTACGAGCAGTACTTC. This encodes CASSLDRVVYEQYF.